This T cell receptor beta chain is drawn from a study of blood T cell repertoires in COVID-19. Whole-study context: Specimens from acute and convalescent COVID-19 originated in the United States, Italy and Spain. Nucleic acid was either cDNA or gDNA, and it came from T cells, B-cell-depleted T cells, or PBMCs.

The CDR3 runs to 15 residues. Germline trimming cut 5 bases from V and 3 bases from J; bases unmatched to any gene: 6. CDR1 and CDR2 (germline): LNHDA, SQIVND (reference sequence). Patients of the Seattle cohort, enrolled during active infection, were followed longitudinally. In the original workflow: Reference gene primer amplification in the assay estimated nucleated cell counts. Profiled with immunoSEQ multiplex PCR; TCRdb holds only in-frame clones, not every one. V, J and clone size are those of that table, while D and trimming were read from the DNA. The data contain over 450,000 clones, 75% to 90% of them seen just once; the ten biggest clones take up approximately 0.9%.

The chain employs TRBV19 and TRBJ2-7, with 11 bases fitting TRBD1. Sequenced input: peripheral blood. The receptor was isolated from a man between 18 and 35 years old with COVID-19, enrolled during active disease. The CDR3 region is CASSFTGTGGYEQYF. In DNA, the CDR3 is TGTGCCAGTAGTTTCACCGGGACAGGGGGCTACGAGCAGTACTTC.